The source of this T cell receptor (beta chain) is a study of identical twins. As regards this clonotype: Its specificity is not known.

Unique molecular identifiers were present on the cDNA, and a universal primer site came from template switching. One entry per CDR3 protein results from TCRdb running MiXCR on the 5' RACE reads. The sample carries some 900,000 distinct CDR3 sequences, roughly an eighth recorded once. Study-wide results and limits: Memory repertoires showed no such pattern, whereas abundant cord blood beta clonotypes carried fewer insertions. The authors noted that invariant MAIT and iNKT cells could partly confound zero-insertion analyses.

Separately, the same data were catalogued under a study of yellow fever vaccine responses in identical twins.

The clonotype originates from a woman aged 18-29 years in good health. Sequencing was performed on PBMCs.

The CDR3 is CASSQEIGGIGYNEQFF. As DNA, the CDR3 is TGCGCCAGCAGCCAAGAAATCGGCGGGATAGGGTACAATGAGCAGTTCTTC. This chain joins TRBV4-1 and TRBJ2-1; weak D call: TRBD2 (6 bases). The V end lost 0 bases, the J end lost 4 bases, and 16 bases lay between the germline ends. Germline V gene sequence: CDR1 MGHRA, CDR2 YSYEKL. The CDR3 length is 17 residues.